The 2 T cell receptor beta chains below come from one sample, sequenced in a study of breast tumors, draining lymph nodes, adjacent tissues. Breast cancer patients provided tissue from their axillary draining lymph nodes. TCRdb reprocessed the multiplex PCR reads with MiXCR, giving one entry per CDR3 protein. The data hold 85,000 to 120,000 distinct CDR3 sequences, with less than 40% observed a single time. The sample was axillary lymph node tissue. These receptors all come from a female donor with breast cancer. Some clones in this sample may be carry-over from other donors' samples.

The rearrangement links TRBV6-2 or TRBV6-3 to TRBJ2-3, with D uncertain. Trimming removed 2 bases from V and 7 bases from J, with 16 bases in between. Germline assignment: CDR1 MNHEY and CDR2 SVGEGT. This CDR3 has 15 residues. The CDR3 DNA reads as TGTGCCAGCAGTTACGGACCCGCATTGTTGAATACGCAGTATTTT. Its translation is CASSYGPALLNTQYF.

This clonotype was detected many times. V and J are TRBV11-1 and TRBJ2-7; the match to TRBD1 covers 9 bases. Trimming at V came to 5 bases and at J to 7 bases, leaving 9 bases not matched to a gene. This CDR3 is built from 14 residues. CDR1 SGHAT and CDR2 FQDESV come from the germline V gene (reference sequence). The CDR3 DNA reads TGTGCCAGCAGCCCTCGGACAGGGGCGGGGGAGCAGTACTTC. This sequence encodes CASSPRTGAGEQYF.